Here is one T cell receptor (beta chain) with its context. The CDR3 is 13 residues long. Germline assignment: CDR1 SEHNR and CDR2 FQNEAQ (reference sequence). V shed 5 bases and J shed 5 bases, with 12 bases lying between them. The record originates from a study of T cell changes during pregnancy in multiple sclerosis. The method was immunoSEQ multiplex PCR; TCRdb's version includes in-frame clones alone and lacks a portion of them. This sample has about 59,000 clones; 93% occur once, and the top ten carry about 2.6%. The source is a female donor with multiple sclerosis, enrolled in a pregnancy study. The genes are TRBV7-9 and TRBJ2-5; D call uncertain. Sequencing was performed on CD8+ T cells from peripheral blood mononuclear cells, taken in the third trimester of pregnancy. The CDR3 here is CASSDSTGETQYF. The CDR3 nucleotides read TGTGCCAGCAGCGACTCGACCGGGGAGACCCAGTACTTC. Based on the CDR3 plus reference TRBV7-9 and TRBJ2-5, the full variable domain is DTGVSQNPRHKITKRGQNVTFRCDPISEHNRLYWYRQTLGQGPEFLTYFQNEAQLEKSRLLSDRFSAERPKGSFSTLEIQRTEQGDSAMYLCASSDSTGETQYFGPGTRLLVL.